The 6 T cell receptor beta chains below come from one sample, sequenced in a study of CD8 T cells in ankylosing spondylitis. Broader study findings: Characteristic of ankylosing spondylitis blood, it appeared, was a TCR beta motif comprising about eight highly homologous variants.

No antigen has been identified for these receptors. TCRdb itself ran the 5' RACE reads through MiXCR, one entry per CDR3 protein. The sample lists roughly 370,000 distinct CDR3 sequences, about 20% occurring once. Sequencing was carried out using blood, either unsorted or a sorted T cell fraction (not recorded which). Receptors originate from a male donor with ankylosing spondylitis.

The chain is built from TRBV11-2 and TRBJ2-2; possible D gene TRBD2, 5 bases. Trimming took off 3 bases at V and 2 bases at J, with 10 bases between the two ends. The CDR3 runs to 15 residues. CDR1 and CDR2 from the germline V gene are SGHAT and FQNNGV. In nucleotides, the CDR3 is TGTGCCAGCAGCTTTCGCGGGCTAAACACCGGGGAGCTGTTTTTT. Residues: CASSFRGLNTGELFF.

The sample holds many counts of this clonotype. This chain joins TRBV7-9 and TRBJ2-7; TRBD2 matches at 7 bases. The trim removed 5 bases at V and 2 bases at J, leaving 6 bases unmatched. The CDR3 contains 14 residues. The germline V gene encodes CDR1 SEHNR and CDR2 FQNEAQ (reference sequence). As DNA, the CDR3 is TGTGCCAGCAGCAGCCACGGGGGGACCTACGAGCAGTACTTC. Its translation is CASSSHGGTYEQYF.

The chain joins TRBV29-1 to TRBJ2-1, with no clear D. Germline-derived CDR1 and CDR2 are SQVTM and ANQGSEA. The CDR3 consists of 14 residues. The V gene lost 0 bases and the J gene lost 8 bases, with 14 bases spanning the gap. CDR3 in DNA: TGCAGCGTTGAAGAGCCTCGAGGCGGCGATGAGCAGTTCTTC. Protein sequence: CSVEEPRGGDEQFF.

Ten or more counts support this clonotype. The chain recombines TRBV29-1 with TRBJ2-2; TRBD2 matches 7 bases. The ends lost 7 bases at V and 7 bases at J; junction bases unmatched: 6. CDR3 length: 12 residues. In germline, CDR1 is SQVTM, CDR2 ANQGSEA. The CDR3 DNA is TGCAGCGCCGGCGGGGGACTCGGGGAGCTGTTTTTT. It yields the protein CSAGGGLGELFF.

This clonotype has just a few counts. This chain joins TRBV29-1 and TRBJ2-2; 7 bases line up with TRBD2. The germline gives CDR1 SQVTM, CDR2 ANQGSEA. This CDR3 is built from 15 residues. J lost 0 bases, V lost 4 bases, and 5 bases had no gene match. CDR3 coding DNA: TGCAGCGTTGTGGGAGCGGGGCCGAACACCGGGGAGCTGTTTTTT. Its translation: CSVVGAGPNTGELFF.

This clonotype occurred a few times. The rearrangement uses TRBV7-2 and TRBJ1-1; TRBD1 aligns across 7 bases. V shed 5 bases and J 11 bases; nucleotides not matched to a gene: 14. CDR3 size: 14 residues. CDR1 is SGHTA and CDR2 is FQGNSA in the germline V gene. CDR3 amino acids: CASSARGTDLRAFF. The CDR3 nucleotides are TGTGCCAGCAGCGCCAGGGGGACGGACCTAAGGGCTTTCTTT.